These 2 T cell receptor beta chains originate from one sample sequenced in a study of T cells after yellow fever vaccination. One entry per CDR3 protein results from TCRdb running MiXCR on the 5' RACE reads. This table has approximately 110,000 distinct CDR3 sequences, 7.4% appearing once. Here the sequenced sample was CD4+ T cells sorted from PBMCs, taken more than 8 days after the first yellow fever vaccination. These receptors were obtained from a man between 18 and 35 years old who received the YFV17D yellow fever vaccine.

This clonotype has a handful of counts. The chain has TRBV7-9 and TRBJ2-1; D gene uncertain. In germline, CDR1 is SEHNR, CDR2 FQNEAQ (reference sequence). The CDR3 runs 12 residues. V lost 5 bases, J lost 6 bases, and 8 bases lay in between. In DNA form, the CDR3 reads TGTGCCAGCAGCCTAATAGCCAATGAGCAGTTCTTC. It encodes CASSLIANEQFF.

This clonotype was seen many times. The V and J genes are TRBV20-1 and TRBJ1-5; 8 bases map to TRBD1. The CDR3 sequence is 13 residues long. The V gene's germline CDR1 is DFQATT and CDR2 SNEGSKA (reference sequence). The ends lost 6 bases at V and 7 bases at J; junction bases unmatched: 8. CDR3 in DNA: TGCAGTGCCATTCAGGGGGCGCGACAGCCCCAGCATTTT. It specifies CSAIQGARQPQHF.